These T cell receptor beta chains were read from a single sample in a study of T cells in Graves' hyperthyroidism and ophthalmopathy. A single record per CDR3 protein comes from TCRdb applying MiXCR to the multiplex PCR reads. The sample yields over 300,000 distinct CDR3 sequences, roughly an eighth seen once. Sequencing was done on a sample of blood. These receptors were taken from a woman aged 40 to 55 with Graves' ophthalmopathy. Each CDR3 is given with its conserved first and last residue. Fields, in order: CDR3 protein, CDR3 DNA, D gene, V gene, J gene, clone size. D genes are given only for firm matches. Size is stated for part of the rows, as once, few or many counts, or as a class when the clone is expanded.

CDR3 protein: CASAKSGGASNEQFF
CDR3 DNA: TGTGCCAGCGCCAAAAGCGGGGGGGCAAGCAATGAGCAGTTCTTC
D gene: TRBD2
V gene: TRBV7-6
J gene: TRBJ2-1
clone size: many

CDR3 protein: CSVVVGAPYGYTF
CDR3 DNA: TGCAGCGTTGTCGTGGGGGCCCCCTATGGCTACACCTTC
D gene: -
V gene: TRBV29-1
J gene: TRBJ1-2
clone size: many

CDR3 protein: CSARDWNEQFF
CDR3 DNA: TGCAGTGCTAGAGATTGGAATGAGCAGTTCTTC
D gene: -
V gene: TRBV20-1
J gene: TRBJ2-1
clone size: many

CDR3 protein: CASQGVAKNIQYF
CDR3 DNA: TGTGCCAGCCAAGGAGTGGCCAAAAACATTCAGTACTTC
D gene: -
V gene: TRBV2
J gene: TRBJ2-4
clone size: many

CDR3 protein: CASSPWEGSRTQYF
CDR3 DNA: TGTGCCAGCAGCCCCTGGGAGGGTTCTCGTACGCAGTATTTT
D gene: TRBD2
V gene: TRBV11-2
J gene: TRBJ2-3
clone size: many

CDR3 protein: CASSLRELQGEKLFF
CDR3 DNA: TGTGCCAGCAGCTTAAGGGAGCTACAGGGTGAAAAACTGTTTTTT
D gene: -
V gene: TRBV7-9
J gene: TRBJ1-4
clone size: -

CDR3 protein: CASSISGDNEQFF
CDR3 DNA: TGTGCCAGTAGTATTTCAGGGGATAATGAGCAGTTCTTC
D gene: -
V gene: TRBV19
J gene: TRBJ2-1
clone size: few

CDR3 protein: CGSSRAAGTEAFF
CDR3 DNA: TGTGGCAGCAGTCGAGCGGCAGGGACTGAAGCTTTCTTT
D gene: -
V gene: TRBV25-1
J gene: TRBJ1-1
clone size: few

CDR3 protein: CASSPGTSGSGEQYF
CDR3 DNA: TGTGCCAGCAGCCCGGGGACTAGCGGGAGTGGGGAGCAGTACTTC
D gene: TRBD2
V gene: TRBV11-2
J gene: TRBJ2-7
clone size: many

CDR3 protein: CAWSHLTGSGGYTF
CDR3 DNA: TGTGCCTGGAGTCACCTAACAGGGTCTGGTGGCTACACCTTC
D gene: -
V gene: TRBV30
J gene: TRBJ1-2
clone size: -

CDR3 protein: CATSGTSRETQYF
CDR3 DNA: TGTGCCACCAGCGGGACTAGCCGAGAGACCCAGTACTTC
D gene: TRBD2
V gene: TRBV28
J gene: TRBJ2-5
clone size: -

CDR3 protein: CASSLGGQGPNQPQHF
CDR3 DNA: TGCGCCAGCAGCTTGGGGGGACAGGGGCCAAATCAGCCCCAGCATTTT
D gene: TRBD1
V gene: TRBV5-1
J gene: TRBJ1-5
clone size: many

CDR3 protein: CASSLAGTSNEKLFF
CDR3 DNA: TGTGCCAGCAGCTTAGCCGGGACATCTAATGAAAAACTGTTTTTT
D gene: -
V gene: TRBV7-2
J gene: TRBJ1-4
clone size: many

CDR3 protein: CSAPLPGASETQYF
CDR3 DNA: TGCAGTGCGCCACTCCCGGGAGCATCGGAGACCCAGTACTTC
D gene: -
V gene: TRBV20-1
J gene: TRBJ2-5
clone size: many

CDR3 protein: CASIGRRIGTGVMYEQYF
CDR3 DNA: TGTGCCAGCATCGGACGTCGGATCGGGACAGGGGTAATGTACGAGCAGTACTTC
D gene: TRBD1
V gene: TRBV28
J gene: TRBJ2-7
clone size: many

CDR3 protein: CSAILAGPDTQYF
CDR3 DNA: TGCAGTGCTATACTAGCGGGGCCAGATACGCAGTATTTT
D gene: TRBD2
V gene: TRBV20-1
J gene: TRBJ2-3
clone size: many

CDR3 protein: CASSLDTSGGRGYEETQYF
CDR3 DNA: TGCGCCAGCAGCTTGGACACTAGCGGGGGCCGGGGGTATGAAGAGACCCAGTACTTC
D gene: TRBD2
V gene: TRBV5-1
J gene: TRBJ2-5
clone size: many

CDR3 protein: CASSDRWSGANVLTF
CDR3 DNA: TGTGCCAGCAGTGACCGATGGTCTGGGGCCAACGTCCTGACTTTC
D gene: -
V gene: TRBV6-1
J gene: TRBJ2-6
clone size: many

CDR3 protein: CSAGTAGANVLTF
CDR3 DNA: TGCAGTGCCGGGACCGCCGGGGCCAACGTCCTGACTTTC
D gene: -
V gene: TRBV20-1
J gene: TRBJ2-6
clone size: -

CDR3 protein: CASSSQGGGQPQHF
CDR3 DNA: TGTGCCAGCAGCTCCCAGGGGGGAGGTCAGCCCCAGCATTTT
D gene: TRBD1
V gene: TRBV7-9
J gene: TRBJ1-5
clone size: -

CDR3 protein: CASSPGPGELFF
CDR3 DNA: TGTGCCAGCAGTCCGGGACCCGGGGAGCTGTTTTTT
D gene: -
V gene: TRBV28
J gene: TRBJ2-2
clone size: -

CDR3 protein: CASSESPGDNEQFF
CDR3 DNA: TGCGCCAGCAGTGAGTCCCCAGGGGACAATGAGCAGTTCTTC
D gene: -
V gene: TRBV10-1
J gene: TRBJ2-1
clone size: many

CDR3 protein: CASSLRLAAYNEQFF
CDR3 DNA: TGTGCCAGCAGCTTAAGGCTAGCGGCCTACAATGAGCAGTTCTTC
D gene: TRBD2
V gene: TRBV7-8
J gene: TRBJ2-1
clone size: many

CDR3 protein: CASSLDRRQTSYEQYF
CDR3 DNA: TGTGCCAGCAGCTTAGATCGTCGGCAGACCTCCTACGAGCAGTACTTC
D gene: -
V gene: TRBV11-2
J gene: TRBJ2-7
clone size: many

CDR3 protein: CASSEGARGNTIYF
CDR3 DNA: TGTGCCAGTAGTGAGGGGGCCAGGGGAAACACCATATATTTT
D gene: TRBD1
V gene: TRBV19
J gene: TRBJ1-3
clone size: -

CDR3 protein: CASSLVLREETQYF
CDR3 DNA: TGTGCCAGCAGTTTGGTACTGAGGGAGGAGACCCAGTACTTC
D gene: -
V gene: TRBV28
J gene: TRBJ2-5
clone size: many

CDR3 protein: CASSELVLAGDNEQFF
CDR3 DNA: TGCGCCAGCAGTGAGTTGGTACTAGCGGGGGACAATGAGCAGTTCTTC
D gene: TRBD2
V gene: TRBV10-1
J gene: TRBJ2-1
clone size: few

CDR3 protein: CASSTPGGAENQPQHF
CDR3 DNA: TGTGCCAGTAGTACTCCGGGGGGGGCCGAAAATCAGCCCCAGCATTTT
D gene: -
V gene: TRBV19
J gene: TRBJ1-5
clone size: -

CDR3 protein: CASISKGRGNQPQHF
CDR3 DNA: TGTGCCAGTATATCAAAAGGACGGGGCAATCAGCCCCAGCATTTT
D gene: -
V gene: TRBV19
J gene: TRBJ1-5
clone size: -